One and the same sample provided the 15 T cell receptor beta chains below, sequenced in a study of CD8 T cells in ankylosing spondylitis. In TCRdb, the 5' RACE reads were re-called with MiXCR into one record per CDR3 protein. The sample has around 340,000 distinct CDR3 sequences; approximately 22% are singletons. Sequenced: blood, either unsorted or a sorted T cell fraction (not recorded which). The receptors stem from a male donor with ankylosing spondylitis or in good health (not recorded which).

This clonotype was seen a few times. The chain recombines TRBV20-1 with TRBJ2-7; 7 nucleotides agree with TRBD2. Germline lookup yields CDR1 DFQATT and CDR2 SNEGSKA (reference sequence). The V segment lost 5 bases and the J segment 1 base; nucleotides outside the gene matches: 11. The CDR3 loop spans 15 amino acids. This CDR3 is CSARFLADISYEQYF. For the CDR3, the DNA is TGCAGTGCTCGATTCCTAGCGGACATTTCCTACGAGCAGTACTTC.

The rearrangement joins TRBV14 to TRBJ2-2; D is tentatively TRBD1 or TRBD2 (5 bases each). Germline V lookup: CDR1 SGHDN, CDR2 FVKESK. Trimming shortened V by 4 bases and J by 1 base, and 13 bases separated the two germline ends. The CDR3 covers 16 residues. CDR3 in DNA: TGTGCCAGCAGCCCGGGACGGCTTAAGAACACCGGGGAGCTGTTTTTT. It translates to CASSPGRLKNTGELFF.

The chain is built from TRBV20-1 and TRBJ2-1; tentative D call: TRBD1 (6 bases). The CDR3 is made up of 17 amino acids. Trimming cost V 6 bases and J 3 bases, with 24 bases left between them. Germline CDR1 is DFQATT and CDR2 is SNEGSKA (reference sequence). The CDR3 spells CSAQGQRVSRYYNEQFF. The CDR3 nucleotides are TGCAGTGCACAAGGACAGAGGGTTTCCCGATACTACAATGAGCAGTTCTTC.

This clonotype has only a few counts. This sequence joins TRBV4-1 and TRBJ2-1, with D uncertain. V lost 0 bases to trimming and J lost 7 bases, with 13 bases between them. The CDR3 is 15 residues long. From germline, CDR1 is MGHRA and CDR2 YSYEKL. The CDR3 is CASSQDEKAMNEQFF. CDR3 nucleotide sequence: TGCGCCAGCAGCCAAGATGAGAAGGCTATGAATGAGCAGTTCTTC.

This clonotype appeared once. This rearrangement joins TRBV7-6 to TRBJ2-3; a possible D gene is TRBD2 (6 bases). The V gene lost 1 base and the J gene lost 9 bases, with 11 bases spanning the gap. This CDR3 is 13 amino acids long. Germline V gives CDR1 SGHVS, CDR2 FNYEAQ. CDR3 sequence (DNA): TGTGCCAGCAGCTTAGTTGTGGGGGGAACGCAGTATTTT. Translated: CASSLVVGGTQYF. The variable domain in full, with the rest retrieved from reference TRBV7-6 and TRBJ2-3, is GAGVSQSPRYKVTKRGQDVALRCDPISGHVSLYWYRQALGQGPEFLTYFNYEAQQDKSGLPNDRFSAERPEGSISTLTIQRTEQRDSAMYRCASSLVVGGTQYFGPGTRLTVL.

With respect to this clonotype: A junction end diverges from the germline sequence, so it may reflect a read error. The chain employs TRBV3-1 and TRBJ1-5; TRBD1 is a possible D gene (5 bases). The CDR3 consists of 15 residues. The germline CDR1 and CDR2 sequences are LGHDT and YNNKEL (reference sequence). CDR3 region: CATSQDSGDNQPQHF. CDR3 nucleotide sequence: TGTGCCACCAGCCAAGATTCGGGGGACAATCAGCCCCAGCATTTT.

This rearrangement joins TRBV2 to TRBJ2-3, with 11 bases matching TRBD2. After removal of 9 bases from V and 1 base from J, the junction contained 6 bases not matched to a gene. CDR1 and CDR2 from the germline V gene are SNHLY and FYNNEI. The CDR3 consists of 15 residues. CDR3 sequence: CARMTSGARTDTQYF. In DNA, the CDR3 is TGTGCCAGAATGACTAGCGGGGCGCGCACAGATACGCAGTATTTT.

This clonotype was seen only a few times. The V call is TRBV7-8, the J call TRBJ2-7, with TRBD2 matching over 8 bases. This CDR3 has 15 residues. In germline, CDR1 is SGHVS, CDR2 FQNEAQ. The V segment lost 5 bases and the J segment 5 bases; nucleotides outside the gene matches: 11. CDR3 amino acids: CASSPPGGVSDEQYF. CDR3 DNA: TGTGCCAGCAGCCCACCGGGGGGGGTGTCTGACGAGCAGTACTTC.

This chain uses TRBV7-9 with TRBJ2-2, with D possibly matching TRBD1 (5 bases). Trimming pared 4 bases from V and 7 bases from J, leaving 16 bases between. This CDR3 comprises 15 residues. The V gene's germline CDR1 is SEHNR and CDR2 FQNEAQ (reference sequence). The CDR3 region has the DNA TGTGCCAGCAGCTCCCCGACAGAACGAGGCGGGGAGCTGTTTTTT. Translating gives CASSSPTERGGELFF. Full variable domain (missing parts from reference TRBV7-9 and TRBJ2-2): DTGVSQNPRHKITKRGQNVTFRCDPISEHNRLYWYRQTLGQGPEFLTYFQNEAQLEKSRLLSDRFSAERPKGSFSTLEIQRTEQGDSAMYLCASSSPTERGGELFFGEGSRLTVL.

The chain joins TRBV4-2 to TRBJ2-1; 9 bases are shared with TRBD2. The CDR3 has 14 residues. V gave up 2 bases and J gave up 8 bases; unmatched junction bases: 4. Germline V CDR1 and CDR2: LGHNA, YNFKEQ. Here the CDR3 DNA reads TGTGCCAGCAGCCAACCGGGACTAGCCGATGAGCAGTTCTTC. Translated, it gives CASSQPGLADEQFF.

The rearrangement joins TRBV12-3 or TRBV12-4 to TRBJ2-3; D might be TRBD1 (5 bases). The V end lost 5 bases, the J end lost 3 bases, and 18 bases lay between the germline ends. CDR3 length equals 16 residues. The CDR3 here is CASSTLLGLRTDTQYF. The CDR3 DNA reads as TGTGCCAGCAGTACCCTATTGGGGCTTCGAACAGATACGCAGTATTTT.

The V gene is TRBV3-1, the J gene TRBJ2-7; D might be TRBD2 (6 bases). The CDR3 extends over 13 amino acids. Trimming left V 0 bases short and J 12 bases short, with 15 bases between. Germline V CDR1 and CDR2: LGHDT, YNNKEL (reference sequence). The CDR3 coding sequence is TGTGCCAGCAGCCAAGACCCTCGACTAGTTCTGTACTTC. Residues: CASSQDPRLVLYF.

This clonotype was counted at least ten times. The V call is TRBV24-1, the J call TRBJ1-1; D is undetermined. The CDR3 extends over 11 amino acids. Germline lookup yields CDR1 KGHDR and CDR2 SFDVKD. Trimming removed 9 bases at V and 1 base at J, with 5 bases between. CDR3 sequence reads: CATASNTEAFF. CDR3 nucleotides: TGTGCCACCGCCTCGAACACTGAAGCTTTCTTT.

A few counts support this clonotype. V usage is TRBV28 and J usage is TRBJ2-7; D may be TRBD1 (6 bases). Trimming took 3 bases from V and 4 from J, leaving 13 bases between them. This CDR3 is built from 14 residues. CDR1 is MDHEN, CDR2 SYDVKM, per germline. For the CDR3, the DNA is TGTGCCAGCAGTTTCAATAGCCAGGGGTACGAGCAGTACTTC. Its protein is CASSFNSQGYEQYF.

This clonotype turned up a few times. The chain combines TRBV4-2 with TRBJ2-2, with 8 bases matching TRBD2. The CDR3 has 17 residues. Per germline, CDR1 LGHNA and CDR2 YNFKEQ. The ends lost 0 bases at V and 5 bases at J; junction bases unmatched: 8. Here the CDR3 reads CASSQDPAGGWTGELFF. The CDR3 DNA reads TGTGCCAGCAGCCAAGATCCGGCGGGGGGATGGACCGGGGAGCTGTTTTTT.